These T cell receptor beta chains were read from a single sample in a study of shared clonotypes between healthy human individuals. Method: immunoSEQ multiplex PCR; TCRdb's copy keeps in-frame clones and lacks some. Here the sample spans a few million clones, approximately 94% being singletons. The sequenced sample consisted of naive CD4+ T cells sorted from blood. These receptors were collected from a man aged 18 to 29 in good health. Both conserved end residues are part of each CDR3. The D gene is left open where the match is weak. A clone size is listed for some rows: how often the clone was seen (once, few, many), or a class if it is expanded.

>.|TRBD2|TRBJ2-3|TRBV7-2
CASSSQSGGLAGTDTQYF
TGTGCCAGCAGCTCTCAATCCGGGGGACTAGCGGGCACAGATACGCAGTATTTT
>.|TRBD1|TRBJ1-3|TRBV6-6
CASSTGQGVFGNTIYF
TGTGCCAGCAGTACGGGACAGGGGGTCTTTGGAAACACCATATATTTT
>.|TRBD2|TRBJ2-7|TRBV28
CASSRTRAGGGEQYF
TGTGCCAGCAGTCGAACCAGGGCCGGGGGGGGCGAGCAGTACTTC
>once|.|TRBJ2-5|TRBV7-2
CASSLGSSGPQETQYF
TGTGCCAGCAGCTTAGGTAGTAGCGGACCACAAGAGACCCAGTACTTC
>.|TRBD1|TRBJ2-7|TRBV5-4
CASSRGTGSSYEQYF
TGTGCCAGCAGCCGCGGGACAGGGAGCTCCTACGAGCAGTACTTC
>once|.|TRBJ2-3|TRBV2
CAITSGRTDTQYF
TGTGCCATCACCTCCGGGAGAACAGATACGCAGTATTTT
>.|.|TRBJ2-3|TRBV6-1
CATTLGPSLGSQYF
TGTGCCACTACTCTGGGCCCATCCCTCGGTTCGCAGTATTTT
>.|.|TRBJ2-7|TRBV6-5
CASTYRAGGVYEQYF
TGTGCCAGCACCTACCGGGCAGGGGGGGTCTACGAGCAGTACTTC
>.|TRBD1|TRBJ1-1|TRBV6-6
CASSLGQGRMNTEAFF
TGTGCCAGCAGCCTCGGACAGGGTAGAATGAACACTGAAGCTTTCTTT
>.|TRBD1|TRBJ2-5|TRBV10-3
CATRDRGGETQYF
TGTGCCACTCGGGACAGGGGGGGAGAGACCCAGTACTTC
>.|.|TRBJ1-6|TRBV4-1
CASSQEGRSYNSPLHF
TGCGCCAGCAGCCAAGAGGGACGCTCCTATAATTCACCCCTCCACTTT